Sample share makes the clone carrying this TCR beta chain medium-sized (0.01 to 0.1%). The entry originates in a study of naive and memory T cell subsets. Both TRBC1 and TRBC2 were covered by a beta constant-region primer of two equimolar oligonucleotides. An oligonucleotide with the SP2 primer and a 12-nucleotide UMI was ligated to the cDNA 3' end. TCRdb ran MiXCR on the UMI-ligation and nested PCR reads and lists one entry per CDR3 protein. The sample carries about 3,000 distinct CDR3 sequences, 7.3% recorded once. This TCR derives from a human donor in good health. Sequencing was performed on effector memory CD8+ T cells from blood. As to subset: effector memory, CD45RA- CD27-.

The CDR3 loop reads CASSFSGSNNEQFF. The CDR3 DNA follows: TGTGCCAGCAGCTTTAGCGGGAGTAACAATGAGCAGTTCTTC. The V and J genes are TRBV7-3 and TRBJ2-1; 9 bases line up with TRBD2. Germline CDR1 is SGHTA and CDR2 is FQGTGA. V shed 3 bases and J 5 bases; nucleotides not matched to a gene: 2. This CDR3 has 14 amino acids.